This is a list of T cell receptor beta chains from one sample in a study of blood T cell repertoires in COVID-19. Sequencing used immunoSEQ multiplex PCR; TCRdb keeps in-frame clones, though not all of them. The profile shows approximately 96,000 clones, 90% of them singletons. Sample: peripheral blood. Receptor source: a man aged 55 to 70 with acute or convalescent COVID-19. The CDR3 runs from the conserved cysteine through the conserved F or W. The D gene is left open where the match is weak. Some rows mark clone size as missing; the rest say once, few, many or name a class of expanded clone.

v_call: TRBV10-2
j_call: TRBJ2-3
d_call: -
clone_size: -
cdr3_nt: TGCGCCAGCAGACCACGAGGGACAAGCACAGATACGCAGTATTTT
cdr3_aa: CASRPRGTSTDTQYF

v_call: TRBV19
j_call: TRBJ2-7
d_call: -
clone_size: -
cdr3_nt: TGTGCCAGTAGTAACCGGGGGAGGAAAAACGAGCAGTACTTC
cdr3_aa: CASSNRGRKNEQYF

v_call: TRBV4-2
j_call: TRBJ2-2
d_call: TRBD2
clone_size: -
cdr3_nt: TGTGCCAGCAGCCAAGATGGGACTAGCGGGAACACCGGGGAGCTGTTTTTT
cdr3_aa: CASSQDGTSGNTGELFF

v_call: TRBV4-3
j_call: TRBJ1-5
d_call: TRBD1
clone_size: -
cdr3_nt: TGCGCCAGCAGCCAAGAACCAGGACAGGGGTTAGGTCAGCCCCAGCATTTT
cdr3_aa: CASSQEPGQGLGQPQHF

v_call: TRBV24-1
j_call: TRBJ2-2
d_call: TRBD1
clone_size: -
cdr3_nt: TGTGCCACCAGTGATTCGGAGTACAGGGGGCGGACCGGGGAGCTGTTTTTT
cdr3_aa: CATSDSEYRGRTGELFF

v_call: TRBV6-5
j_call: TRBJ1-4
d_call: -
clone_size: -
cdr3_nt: TGTGCCAGCAGTTATGGCAGGGGAGATGAAAAACTGTTTTTT
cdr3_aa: CASSYGRGDEKLFF

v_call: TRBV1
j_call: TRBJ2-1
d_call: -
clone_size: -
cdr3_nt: TGCACCAGCAGCCAGAGGGTTCTCTCCTACAATGAGCAGTTCTTC
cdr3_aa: CTSSQRVLSYNEQFF

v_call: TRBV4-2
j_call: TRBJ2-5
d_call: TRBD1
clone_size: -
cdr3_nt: TGTGCCAGCAGCGAAGGGGGACAGGGGAGGGTGACCCAGTACTTC
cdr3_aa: CASSEGGQGRVTQYF

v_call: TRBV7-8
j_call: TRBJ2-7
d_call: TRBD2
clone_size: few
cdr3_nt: TGTGCCAGCAGCTTAGGGGCTAGCGGGAGGGTGTACGAGCAGTACTTC
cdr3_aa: CASSLGASGRVYEQYF

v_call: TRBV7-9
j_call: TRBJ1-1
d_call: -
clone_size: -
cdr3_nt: TGTGCCAGCAGCTCCCCCGGGGGGTGGGGAACTGAAGCTTTCTTT
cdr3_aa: CASSSPGGWGTEAFF

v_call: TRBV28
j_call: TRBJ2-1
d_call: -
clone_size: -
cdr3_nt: TGTGCCAGCAGTTTCCTAAACTCCTACAATGAGCAGTTCTTC
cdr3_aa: CASSFLNSYNEQFF

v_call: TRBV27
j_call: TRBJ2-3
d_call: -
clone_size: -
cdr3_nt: TGTGCCAGCAGTTTACGGGTCAACCTACGGGAGCGAGGAGATACGCAGTATTTT
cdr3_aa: CASSLRVNLRERGDTQYF

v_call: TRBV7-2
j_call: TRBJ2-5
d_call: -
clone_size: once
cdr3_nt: TGTGCCAGCAGCCGGTCCGAAGAGACCCAGTACTTC
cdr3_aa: CASSRSEETQYF

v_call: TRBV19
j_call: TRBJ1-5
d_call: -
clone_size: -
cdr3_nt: TGTGCCAGTAGTCCGGGGACTCTTAGCAATCAGCCCCAGCATTTT
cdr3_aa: CASSPGTLSNQPQHF

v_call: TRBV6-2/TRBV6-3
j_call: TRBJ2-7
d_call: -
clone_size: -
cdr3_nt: TGTGCCAGCAGTTACCCCGCCTACGAGCAGTACTTC
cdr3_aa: CASSYPAYEQYF

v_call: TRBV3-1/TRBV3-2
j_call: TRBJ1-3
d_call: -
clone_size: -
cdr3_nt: TGTGCCAGCAGCCAAGGGCAGGGGCCTGGAAACACCATATATTTT
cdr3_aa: CASSQGQGPGNTIYF

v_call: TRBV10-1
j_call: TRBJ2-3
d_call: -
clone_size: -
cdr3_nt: TGCGCCAGCAGTGAGAGGAGCCGGAGCACAGATACGCAGTATTTT
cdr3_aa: CASSERSRSTDTQYF

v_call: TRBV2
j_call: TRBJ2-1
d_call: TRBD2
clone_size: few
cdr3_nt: TGTGCCAGCAGTAAAGGGTCTAGCGGACTTTACAATGAGCAGTTCTTC
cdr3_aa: CASSKGSSGLYNEQFF

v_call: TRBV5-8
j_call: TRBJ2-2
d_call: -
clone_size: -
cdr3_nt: TGTGCCAGCAGATATGACAGGCTGAACACCGGGGAGCTGTTTTTT
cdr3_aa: CASRYDRLNTGELFF

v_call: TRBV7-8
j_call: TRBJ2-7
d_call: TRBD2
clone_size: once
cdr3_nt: TGTGCCAGCAGCTTATCTACTAGCGGTATCTACGAGCAGTACTTC
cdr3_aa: CASSLSTSGIYEQYF

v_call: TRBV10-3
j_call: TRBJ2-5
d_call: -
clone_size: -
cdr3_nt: TGTGCCATCAGTGAGAGGATATTTGGGGCAGACCAAGAGACCCAGTACTTC
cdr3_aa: CAISERIFGADQETQYF

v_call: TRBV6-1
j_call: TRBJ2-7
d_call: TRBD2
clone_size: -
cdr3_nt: TGTGCCAGCAGTGAAACTAGCGGCTCGGCCGAGCAGTACTTC
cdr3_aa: CASSETSGSAEQYF

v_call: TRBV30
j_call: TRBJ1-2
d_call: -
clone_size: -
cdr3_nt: TGTGCCTGGAGGGGAGAGACTACAAACTATGGCTACACCTTC
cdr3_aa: CAWRGETTNYGYTF

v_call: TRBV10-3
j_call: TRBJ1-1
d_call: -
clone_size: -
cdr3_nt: TGTGCCATCAGTGAGTCGACACAGGAAGCTTTCTTT
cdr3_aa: CAISESTQEAFF

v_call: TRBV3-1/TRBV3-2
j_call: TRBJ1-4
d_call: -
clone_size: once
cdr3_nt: TGTGCCAGCAGCCAAGATGCGGCCACGAATGAAAAACTGTTTTTT
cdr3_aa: CASSQDAATNEKLFF

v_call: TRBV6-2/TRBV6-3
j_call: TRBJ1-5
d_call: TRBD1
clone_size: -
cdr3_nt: TGTGCCAGCAGTTCCGATACAGGGGATAGCAATCAGCCCCAGCATTTT
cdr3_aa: CASSSDTGDSNQPQHF

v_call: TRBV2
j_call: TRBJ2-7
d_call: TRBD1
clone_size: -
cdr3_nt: TGTGCCAGCAGTGAAGCGAGGGGACAGTCCTACGAGCAGTACTTC
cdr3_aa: CASSEARGQSYEQYF

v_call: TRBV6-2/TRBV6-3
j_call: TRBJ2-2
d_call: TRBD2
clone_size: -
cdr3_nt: TGTGCCAGCAGTCTGGGACTAGCGACGAACACCGGGGAGCTGTTTTTT
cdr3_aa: CASSLGLATNTGELFF

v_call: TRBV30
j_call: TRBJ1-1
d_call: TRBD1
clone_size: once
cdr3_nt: TGTGCCTGGAGTGCCAGCCCCAGGGGGCTGCTGGCTTTCTTT
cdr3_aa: CAWSASPRGLLAFF

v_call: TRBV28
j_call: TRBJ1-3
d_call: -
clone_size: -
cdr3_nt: TGTGCCAGTGGAGAGGTCCAAGCTGGAAACACCATATATTTT
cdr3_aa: CASGEVQAGNTIYF

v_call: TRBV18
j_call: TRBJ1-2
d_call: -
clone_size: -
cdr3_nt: TGTGCCAGCTCACCAGGGGGCGCGGGCTATGGCTACACCTTC
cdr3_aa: CASSPGGAGYGYTF

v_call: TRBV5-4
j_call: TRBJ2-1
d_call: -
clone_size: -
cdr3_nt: TGTGCCAGCAGCCTGGGCGGGTACTACAATGAGCAGTTCTTC
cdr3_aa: CASSLGGYYNEQFF

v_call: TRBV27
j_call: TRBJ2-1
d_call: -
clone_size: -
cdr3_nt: TGTGCCAGCAGTTTGGCGGGCAGCTCCTACAATGAGCAGTTCTTC
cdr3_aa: CASSLAGSSYNEQFF

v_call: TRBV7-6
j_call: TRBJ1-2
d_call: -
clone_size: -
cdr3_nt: TGTGCCAGCAGCCCATCGGTTGGGGCGATGCCCTATGGCTACACCTTC
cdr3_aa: CASSPSVGAMPYGYTF

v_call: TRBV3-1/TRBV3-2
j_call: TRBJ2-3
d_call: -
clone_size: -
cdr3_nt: TGTGCCAGCAGCCCCGTGGCGGGCGCTGGCACAGATACGCAGTATTTT
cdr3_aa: CASSPVAGAGTDTQYF

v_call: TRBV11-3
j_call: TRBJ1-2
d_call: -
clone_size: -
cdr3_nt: TGTGCCAGCAGCATAGGGGACACAGTTTCCTTCTTAGGCTACACCTTC
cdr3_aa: CASSIGDTVSFLGYTF

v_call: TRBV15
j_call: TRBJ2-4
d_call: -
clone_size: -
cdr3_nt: TGTGCCACCAGGGACACGGGACACTTAGCCAAAAACATTCAGTACTTC
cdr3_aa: CATRDTGHLAKNIQYF

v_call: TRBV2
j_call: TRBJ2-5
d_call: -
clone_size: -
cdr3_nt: TGTGCCAGCAGTGAAGACAGACATCAAGAGACCCAGTACTTC
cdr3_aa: CASSEDRHQETQYF

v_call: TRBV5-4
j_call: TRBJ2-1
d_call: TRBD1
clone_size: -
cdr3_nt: TGTGCCAGCGGAAGGGACAGGGCCGACAATGAGCAGTTCTTC
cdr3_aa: CASGRDRADNEQFF

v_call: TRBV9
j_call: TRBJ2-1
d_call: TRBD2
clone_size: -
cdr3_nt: TGTGCCAGCAGCCCCTACTCCAGCGGGAGGGCCCTTGAGCAGTTCTTC
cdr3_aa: CASSPYSSGRALEQFF

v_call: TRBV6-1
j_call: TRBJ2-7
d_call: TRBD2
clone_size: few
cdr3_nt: TGTGCCAGCAGTGAGGGACTAGCGGGAGGGCCGTACGAGCAGTACTTC
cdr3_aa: CASSEGLAGGPYEQYF

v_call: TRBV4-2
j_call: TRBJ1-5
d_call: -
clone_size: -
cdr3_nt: TGTGCCAGCAGCCGCGAACGGGGTCAGCCCCAGCATTTT
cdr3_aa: CASSRERGQPQHF

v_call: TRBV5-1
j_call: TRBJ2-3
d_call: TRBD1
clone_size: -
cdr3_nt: TGCGCCAGCAGCCTTCGGACAGGGGCGGATACGCAGTATTTT
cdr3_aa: CASSLRTGADTQYF

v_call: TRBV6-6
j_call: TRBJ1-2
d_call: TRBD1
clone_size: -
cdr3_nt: TGTGCCAGCAGTTACGAAGAGACAGGGTTCAGCTATGGCTACACCTTC
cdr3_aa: CASSYEETGFSYGYTF

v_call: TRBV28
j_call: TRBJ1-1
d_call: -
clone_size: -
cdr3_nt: TGTGCCAGCAGCTCTAAGAACACTGAAGCTTTCTTT
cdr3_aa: CASSSKNTEAFF

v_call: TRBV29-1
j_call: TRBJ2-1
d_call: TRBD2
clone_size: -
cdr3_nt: TGCAGCGTTGATGGGGGAGGGAATGAGCAGTTCTTC
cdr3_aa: CSVDGGGNEQFF

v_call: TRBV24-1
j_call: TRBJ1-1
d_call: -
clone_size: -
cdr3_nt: TGTGCCACCAGTGATGCGACGGGGATGAACACTGAAGCTTTCTTT
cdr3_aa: CATSDATGMNTEAFF

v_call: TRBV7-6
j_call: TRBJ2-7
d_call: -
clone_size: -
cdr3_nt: TGTGCCAGCAGCCCCAGTCGTTTTGGCGGGCTCTCCTACGAGCAGTACTTC
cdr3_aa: CASSPSRFGGLSYEQYF

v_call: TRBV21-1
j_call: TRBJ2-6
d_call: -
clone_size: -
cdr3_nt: TGTGCCAGCAGCAAAATGGCAGGGGAGTACGGGGCCAACGTCCTGACTTTC
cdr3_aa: CASSKMAGEYGANVLTF

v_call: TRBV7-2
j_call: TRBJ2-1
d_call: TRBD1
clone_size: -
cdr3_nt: TGTGCCAGCAACACCAGACAGGGCCCAAATGGTGAGCAGTTCTTC
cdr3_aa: CASNTRQGPNGEQFF

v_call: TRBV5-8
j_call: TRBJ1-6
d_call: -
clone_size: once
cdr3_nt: TGTGCCAGCAGCTTGGACCCGGATTCACCCCTCCACTTT
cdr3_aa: CASSLDPDSPLHF

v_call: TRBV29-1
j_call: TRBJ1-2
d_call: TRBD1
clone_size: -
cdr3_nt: TGCAGCGTTGCCCGGGACAGGGGCCACTATGGCTACACCTTC
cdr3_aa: CSVARDRGHYGYTF

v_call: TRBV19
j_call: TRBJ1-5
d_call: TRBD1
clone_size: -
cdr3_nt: TGTGCCAGTAGTCGTACAGGGGGCGTTCAGCCCCAGCATTTT
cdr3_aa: CASSRTGGVQPQHF